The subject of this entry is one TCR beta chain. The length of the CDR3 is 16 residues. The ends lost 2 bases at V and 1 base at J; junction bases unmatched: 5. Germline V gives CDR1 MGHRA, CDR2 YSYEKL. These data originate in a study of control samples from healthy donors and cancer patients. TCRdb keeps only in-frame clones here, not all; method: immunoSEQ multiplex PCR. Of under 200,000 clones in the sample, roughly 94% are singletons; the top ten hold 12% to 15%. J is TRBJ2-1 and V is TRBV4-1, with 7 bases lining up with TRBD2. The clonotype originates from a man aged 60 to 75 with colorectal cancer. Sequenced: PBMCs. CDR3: CASSQTSAQSYNEQFF. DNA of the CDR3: TGCGCCAGCAGCCAAACTAGCGCCCAATCCTACAATGAGCAGTTCTTC.